This T cell receptor (beta chain) was documented in a study of early T cells in non-severe SARS-CoV-2 infection. Study results and caveats: Clonotype matching in VDJdb favored anti-spike CD8 responses and did not capture private and CD4 specificities.

About this clonotype: Its target is not known.

TCRdb passed the 5' RACE reads through MiXCR, listing each CDR3 protein once. The data contain 80,000 to 95,000 distinct CDR3 sequences, about 12% of them singletons. CDR3 length: 14 amino acids. Germline CDR1 and CDR2: MGHDK and SYGVNS. The V end was cut by 5 bases, the J end by 2 bases, with 12 bases between. The sequenced sample was whole blood. The receptor's source is an adult who was a healthcare worker with PCR-confirmed SARS-CoV-2 infection or an uninfected control (not recorded which). The chain couples TRBV25-1 to TRBJ2-5; the D gene could be TRBD1 or TRBD2 (5 bases each). CDR3 sequence (DNA): TGTGCCAGCAGTAAGTCAGGGAGTCAAGAGACCCAGTACTTC. Translating gives CASSKSGSQETQYF.